The 5 T cell receptor beta chains listed next were all sequenced from one sample in a study of blood T cell repertoires in COVID-19. Only in-frame clones appear in the TCRdb table, and some are missing; sequencing was by immunoSEQ multiplex PCR. The sample has 150,000 to 200,000 clones; around 88% are singletons. The specimen was PBMCs or T cells enriched from blood (not recorded which). These receptors originate from a woman aged 30 to 39 who had recovered from COVID-19.

The V gene is TRBV6-5, the J gene TRBJ1-1; TRBD1 matches at 10 bases. The germline gives CDR1 MNHEY, CDR2 SVGAGI. The CDR3 consists of 13 residues. V gave up 10 bases and J gave up 4 bases; unmatched junction bases: 6. The CDR3 reads CATRDRGSTEAFF. Here the CDR3 DNA reads TGTGCCACCAGGGACAGGGGAAGCACTGAAGCTTTCTTT.

The chain links TRBV3-1 (or the pseudogene TRBV3-2) to TRBJ1-5; 7 nucleotides line up with TRBD1. The CDR3 has 16 residues. J lost 0 bases, V lost 1 base, and 3 bases had no gene match. In germline, CDR1 is LGHDT, CDR2 YNNKEL (reference sequence). The CDR3: CASSQGDRSSNQPQHF. CDR3 in DNA: TGTGCCAGCAGCCAAGGGGACAGAAGTAGCAATCAGCCCCAGCATTTT.

In nucleotides, the CDR3 is TGTGCCAGCAGCCCACGTCGGACTCCAAATTCACCCCTCCACTTT. Translating gives CASSPRRTPNSPLHF. The V and J genes are TRBV9 and TRBJ1-6; unclear D gene. This CDR3 has 15 residues. The V gene's germline CDR1 is SGDLS and CDR2 YYNGEE. V was clipped by 4 bases and J by 7 bases, with 15 bases between them. Supplemented by reference TRBV9 and TRBJ1-6, the full variable domain reads DSGVTQTPKHLITATGQRVTLRCSPRSGDLSVYWYQQSLDQGLQFLIQYYNGEERAKGNILERFSAQQFPDLHSELNLSSLELGDSALYFCASSPRRTPNSPLHFGNGTRLTVT.

V gene TRBV5-1 combines with J gene TRBJ2-7, with 7 bases fitting TRBD1. The germline V gene has CDR1 SGHRS and CDR2 YFSETQ. V dropped 4 bases and J dropped 0; count of bases not matched to a gene: 4. The CDR3 covers 14 residues. CDR3 protein: CASSPTGASYEQYF. CDR3 in DNA: TGCGCCAGCAGCCCCACAGGGGCCTCCTACGAGCAGTACTTC.

The chain links TRBV6-5 to TRBJ1-5, with unresolved D. Trimming stripped 5 bases from V and 6 bases from J, with 17 bases between. In germline, CDR1 is MNHEY, CDR2 SVGAGI. CDR3 length: 15 amino acids. As DNA, the CDR3 is TGTGCCAGCAGTCCGAACTGGGGAGTTGGTCAGCCCCAGCATTTT. Encoded protein: CASSPNWGVGQPQHF.